The present T cell receptor (beta chain) was sequenced within a study of Tregs in tolerant kidney transplant recipients. Assay used: immunoSEQ multiplex PCR; TCRdb lists only in-frame clones, some missing. The sample has over 70,000 clones, roughly 91% seen once. Related graft donors supplied nonmyeloablative bone marrow transplants, and mixed chimerism was transient. Unstimulated regulatory T cells (CD4+CD25+CD127-), CD4+CD25- non-regulatory cells, CD4 and CD8 cells were FACS-sorted from thawed PBMCs. The V and J ends lost 3 bases and 2 bases, in that order; junction bases with no gene match: 5. The CDR3 extends over 16 amino acids. The germline CDR1 and CDR2 sequences are MGHDK and SYGVNS.

The origin of this receptor is a human patient who received a combined kidney and bone marrow transplant. Among the T cells, some may be from the graft donor. V and J are TRBV25-1 and TRBJ2-2; 8 bases are shared with TRBD1. Specimen: CD4+ T cells from blood (PBMCs), collected 24 months after the transplant. CDR3 in amino acids: CASSDTGQVNTGELFF. CDR3 nucleotide sequence: TGTGCCAGCAGTGATACGGGACAGGTCAACACCGGGGAGCTGTTTTTT. The full variable domain, completed using reference TRBV25-1 and TRBJ2-2, is EADIYQTPRYLVIGTGKKITLECSQTMGHDKMYWYQQDPGMELHLIHYSYGVNSTEKGDLSSESTVSRIRTEHFPLTLESARPSHTSQYLCASSDTGQVNTGELFFGEGSRLTVL.